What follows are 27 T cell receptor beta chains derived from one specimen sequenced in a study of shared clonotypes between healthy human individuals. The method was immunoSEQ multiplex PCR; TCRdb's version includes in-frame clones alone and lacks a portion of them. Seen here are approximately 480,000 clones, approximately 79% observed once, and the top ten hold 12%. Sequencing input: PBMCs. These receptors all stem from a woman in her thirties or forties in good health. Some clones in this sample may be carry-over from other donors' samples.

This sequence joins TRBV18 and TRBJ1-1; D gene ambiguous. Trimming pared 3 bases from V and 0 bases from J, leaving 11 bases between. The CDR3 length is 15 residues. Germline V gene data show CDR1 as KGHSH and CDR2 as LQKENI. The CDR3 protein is CASSPEAGLNTEAFF. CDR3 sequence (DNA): TGTGCCAGCTCACCTGAGGCAGGTCTGAACACTGAAGCTTTCTTT.

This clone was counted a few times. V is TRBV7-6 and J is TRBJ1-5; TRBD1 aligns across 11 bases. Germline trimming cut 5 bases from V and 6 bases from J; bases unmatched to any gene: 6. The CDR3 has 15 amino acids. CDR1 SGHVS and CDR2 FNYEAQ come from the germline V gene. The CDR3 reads CASSQDRGQSQPQHF. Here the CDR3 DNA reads TGTGCCAGCAGCCAGGACAGGGGGCAAAGTCAGCCCCAGCATTTT.

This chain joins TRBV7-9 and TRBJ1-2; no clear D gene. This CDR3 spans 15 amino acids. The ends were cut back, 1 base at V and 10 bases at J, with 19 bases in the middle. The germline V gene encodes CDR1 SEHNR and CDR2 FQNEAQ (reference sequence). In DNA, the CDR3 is TGTGCCAGCAGCTTAGGACCCCCGCCGCGAGACCACTACACCTTC. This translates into CASSLGPPPRDHYTF.

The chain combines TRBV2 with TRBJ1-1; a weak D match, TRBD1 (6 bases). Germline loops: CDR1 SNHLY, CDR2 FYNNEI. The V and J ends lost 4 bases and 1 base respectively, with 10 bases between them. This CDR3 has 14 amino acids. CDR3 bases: TGTGCCAGCAGTGGAGTACAGGGGAACACTGAAGCTTTCTTT. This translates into CASSGVQGNTEAFF.

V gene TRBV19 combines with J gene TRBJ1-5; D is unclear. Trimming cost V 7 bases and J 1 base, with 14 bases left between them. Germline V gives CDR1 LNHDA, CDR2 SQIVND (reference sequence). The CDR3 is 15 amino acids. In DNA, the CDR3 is TGTGCCAGTACCACCCCCATAGGGAGCAATCAGCCCCAGCATTTT. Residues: CASTTPIGSNQPQHF.

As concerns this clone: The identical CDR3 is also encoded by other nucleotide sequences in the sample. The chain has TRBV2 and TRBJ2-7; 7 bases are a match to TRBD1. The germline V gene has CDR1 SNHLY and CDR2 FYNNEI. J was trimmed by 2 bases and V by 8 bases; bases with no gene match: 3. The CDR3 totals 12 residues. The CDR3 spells CASSGTAYEQYF. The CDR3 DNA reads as TGTGCCAGCTCCGGGACAGCCTACGAGCAGTACTTC.

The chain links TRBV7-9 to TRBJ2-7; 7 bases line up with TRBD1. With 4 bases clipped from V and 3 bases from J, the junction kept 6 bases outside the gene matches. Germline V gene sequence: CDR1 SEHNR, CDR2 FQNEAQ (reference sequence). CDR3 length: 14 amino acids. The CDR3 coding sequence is TGTGCCAGCAGCTCATCCGGGACAGTCTACGAGCAGTACTTC. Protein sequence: CASSSSGTVYEQYF.

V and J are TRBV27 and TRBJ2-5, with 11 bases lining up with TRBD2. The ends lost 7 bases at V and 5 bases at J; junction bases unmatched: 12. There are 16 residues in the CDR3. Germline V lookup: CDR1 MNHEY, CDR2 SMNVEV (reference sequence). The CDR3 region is CASTTLLAGARETQYF. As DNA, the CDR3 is TGTGCCAGCACCACCTTACTAGCGGGAGCTAGGGAGACCCAGTACTTC.

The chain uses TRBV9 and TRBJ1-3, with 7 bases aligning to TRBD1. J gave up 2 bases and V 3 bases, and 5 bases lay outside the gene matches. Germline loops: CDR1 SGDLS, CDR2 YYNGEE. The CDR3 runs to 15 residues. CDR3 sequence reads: CASSATGFTGNTIYF. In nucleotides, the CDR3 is TGTGCCAGCAGCGCGACAGGGTTCACTGGAAACACCATATATTTT.

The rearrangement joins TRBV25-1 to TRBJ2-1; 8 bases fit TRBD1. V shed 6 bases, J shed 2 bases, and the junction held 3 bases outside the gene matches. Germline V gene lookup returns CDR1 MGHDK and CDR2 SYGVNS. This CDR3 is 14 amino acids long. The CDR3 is CASRATGAYNEQFF. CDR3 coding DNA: TGTGCCAGCAGGGCGACAGGGGCCTACAATGAGCAGTTCTTC.

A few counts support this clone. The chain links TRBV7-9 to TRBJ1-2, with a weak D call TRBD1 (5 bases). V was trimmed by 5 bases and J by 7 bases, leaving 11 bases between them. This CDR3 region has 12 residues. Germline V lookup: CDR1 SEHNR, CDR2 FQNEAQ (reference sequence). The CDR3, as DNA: TGTGCCAGCAGCACGGGGGACCGTGGCTACACCTTC. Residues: CASSTGDRGYTF.

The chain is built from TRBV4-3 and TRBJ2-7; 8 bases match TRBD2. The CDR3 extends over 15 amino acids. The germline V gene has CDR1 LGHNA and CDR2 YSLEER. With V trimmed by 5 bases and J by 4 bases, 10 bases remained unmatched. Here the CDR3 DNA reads TGCGCCAGCAGCTTGGTACTAGCGGCTGAATACGAGCAGTACTTC. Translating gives CASSLVLAAEYEQYF.

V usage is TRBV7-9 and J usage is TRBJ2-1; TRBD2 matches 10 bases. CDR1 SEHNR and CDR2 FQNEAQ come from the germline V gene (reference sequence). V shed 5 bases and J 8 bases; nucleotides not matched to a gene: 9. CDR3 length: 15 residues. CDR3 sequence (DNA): TGTGCCAGCAGCCCTCTAGCGGGAGCGTCGGATGAGCAGTTCTTC. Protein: CASSPLAGASDEQFF.

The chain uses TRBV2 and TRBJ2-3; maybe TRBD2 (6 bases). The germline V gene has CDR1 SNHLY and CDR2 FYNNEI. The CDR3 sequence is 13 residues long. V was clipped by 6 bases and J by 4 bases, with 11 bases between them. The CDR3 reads CASSYERADTQYF. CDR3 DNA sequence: TGTGCCAGCAGCTACGAGCGGGCAGATACGCAGTATTTT.

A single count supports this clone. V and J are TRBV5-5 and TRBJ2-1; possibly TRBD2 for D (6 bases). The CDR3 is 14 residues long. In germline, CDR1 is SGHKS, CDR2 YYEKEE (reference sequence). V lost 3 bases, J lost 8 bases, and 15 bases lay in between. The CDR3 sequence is CASSSRELAHEQFF. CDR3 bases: TGTGCCAGCAGCTCTAGGGAACTAGCCCATGAGCAGTTCTTC.

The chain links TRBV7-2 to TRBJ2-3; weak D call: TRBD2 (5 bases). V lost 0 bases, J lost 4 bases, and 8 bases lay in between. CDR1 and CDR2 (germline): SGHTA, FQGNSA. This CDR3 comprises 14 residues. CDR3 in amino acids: CASSLAAGADTQYF. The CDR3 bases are TGTGCCAGCAGCTTAGCGGCCGGGGCAGATACGCAGTATTTT. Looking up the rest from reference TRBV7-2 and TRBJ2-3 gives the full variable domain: GAGVSQSPSNKVTEKGKDVELRCDPISGHTALYWYRQSLGQGLEFLIYFQGNSAPDKSGLPSDRFSAERTGGSVSTLTIQRTQQEDSAVYLCASSLAAGADTQYFGPGTRLTVL.

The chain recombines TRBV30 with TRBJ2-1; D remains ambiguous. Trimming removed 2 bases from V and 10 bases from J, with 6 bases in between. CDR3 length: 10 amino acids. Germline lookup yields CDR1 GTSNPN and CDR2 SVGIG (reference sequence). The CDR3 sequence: CAWSRVEQFF. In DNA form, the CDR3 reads TGTGCCTGGAGTCGAGTCGAGCAGTTCTTC.

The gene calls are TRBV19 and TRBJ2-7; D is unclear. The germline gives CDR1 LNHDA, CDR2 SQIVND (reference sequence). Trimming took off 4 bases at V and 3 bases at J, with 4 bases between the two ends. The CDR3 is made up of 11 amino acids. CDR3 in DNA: TGTGCCAGTAGTAACTACTACGAGCAGTACTTC. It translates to CASSNYYEQYF. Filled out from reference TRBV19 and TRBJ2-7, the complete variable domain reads DGGITQSPKYLFRKEGQNVTLSCEQNLNHDAMYWYRQDPGQGLRLIYYSQIVNDFQKGDIAEGYSVSREKKESFPLTVTSAQKNPTAFYLCASSNYYEQYFGPGTRLTVT.

The CDR3 is CASSGVIRGQSRANVLTF. The CDR3 DNA reads as TGTGCCAGCAGCGGGGTGATACGAGGACAAAGTCGGGCCAACGTCCTGACTTTC. J is TRBJ2-6 and V is TRBV7-1, with TRBD1 as a possible D gene (5 bases). TRBV7-1 is known as an ORF, though its function is uncertain. Trimming cost V 5 bases and J 5 bases, with 22 bases left between them. The length of the CDR3 is 18 residues.

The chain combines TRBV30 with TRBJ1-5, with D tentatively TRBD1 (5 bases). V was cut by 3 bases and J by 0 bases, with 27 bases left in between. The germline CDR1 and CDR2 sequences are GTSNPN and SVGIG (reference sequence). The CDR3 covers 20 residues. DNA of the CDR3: TGTGCCTGGAGCCCGTACGGCGGGGACCTACTTAGTAATAGCAATCAGCCCCAGCATTTT. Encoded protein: CAWSPYGGDLLSNSNQPQHF.

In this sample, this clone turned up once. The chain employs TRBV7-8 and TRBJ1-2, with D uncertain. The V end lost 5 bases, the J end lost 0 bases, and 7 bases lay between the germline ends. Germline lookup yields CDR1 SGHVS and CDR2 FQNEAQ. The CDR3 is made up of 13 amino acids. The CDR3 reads CASSPDANYGYTF. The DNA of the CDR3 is TGTGCCAGCAGCCCGGACGCTAACTATGGCTACACCTTC.

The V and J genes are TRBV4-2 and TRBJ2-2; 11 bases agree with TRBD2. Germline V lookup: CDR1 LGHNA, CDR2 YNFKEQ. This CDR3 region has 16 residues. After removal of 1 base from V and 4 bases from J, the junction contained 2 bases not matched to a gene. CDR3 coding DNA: TGTGCCAGCAGCCAAGTGGGGACTAGCGGCACCGGGGAGCTGTTTTTT. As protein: CASSQVGTSGTGELFF.

The CDR3 DNA is TGCAGCGTTGTCGAAGGGGATTCCTACAATGAGCAGTTCTTC. Residues: CSVVEGDSYNEQFF. The chain has TRBV29-1 and TRBJ2-1, with D possibly being TRBD1 (5 bases). The CDR3 sequence is 14 residues long. V shed 4 bases and J shed 1 base, with 11 bases lying between them. Germline V gene sequence: CDR1 SQVTM, CDR2 ANQGSEA.

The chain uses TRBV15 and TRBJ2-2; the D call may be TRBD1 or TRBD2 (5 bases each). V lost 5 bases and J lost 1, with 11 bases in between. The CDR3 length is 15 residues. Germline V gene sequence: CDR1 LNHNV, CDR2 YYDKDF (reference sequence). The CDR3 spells CATSWDQENTGELFF. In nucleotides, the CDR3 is TGTGCCACCAGCTGGGACCAGGAGAACACCGGGGAGCTGTTTTTT.

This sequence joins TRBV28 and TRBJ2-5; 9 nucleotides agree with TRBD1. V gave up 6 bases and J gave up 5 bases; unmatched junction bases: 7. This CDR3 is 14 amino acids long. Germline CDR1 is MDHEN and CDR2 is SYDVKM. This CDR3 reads CASRDRGGSETQYF. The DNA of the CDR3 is TGTGCCAGCAGGGACAGGGGAGGTTCGGAGACCCAGTACTTC.

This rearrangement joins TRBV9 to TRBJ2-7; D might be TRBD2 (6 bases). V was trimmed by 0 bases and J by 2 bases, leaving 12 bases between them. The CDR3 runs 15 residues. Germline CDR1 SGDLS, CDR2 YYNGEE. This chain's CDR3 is CASSVGLAAAYEQYF. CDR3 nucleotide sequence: TGTGCCAGCAGCGTAGGATTAGCGGCCGCCTACGAGCAGTACTTC. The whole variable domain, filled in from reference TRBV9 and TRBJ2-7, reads DSGVTQTPKHLITATGQRVTLRCSPRSGDLSVYWYQQSLDQGLQFLIQYYNGEERAKGNILERFSAQQFPDLHSELNLSSLELGDSALYFCASSVGLAAAYEQYFGPGTRLTVT.

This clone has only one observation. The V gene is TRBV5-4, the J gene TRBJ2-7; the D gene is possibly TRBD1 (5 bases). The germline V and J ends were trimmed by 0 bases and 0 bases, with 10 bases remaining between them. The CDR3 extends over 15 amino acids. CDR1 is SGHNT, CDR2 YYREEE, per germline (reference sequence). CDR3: CASSLDRRSSYEQYF. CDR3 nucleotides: TGTGCCAGCAGCTTGGACAGGAGATCCTCCTACGAGCAGTACTTC. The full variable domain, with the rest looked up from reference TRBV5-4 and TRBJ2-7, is ETGVTQSPTHLIKTRGQQVTLRCSSQSGHNTVSWYQQALGQGPQFIFQYYREEENGRGNFPPRFSGLQFPNYSSELNVNALELDDSALYLCASSLDRRSSYEQYFGPGTRLTVT.